These 8 T cell receptor beta chains were all obtained from the same sample, sequenced in a study of PD-1 blockade in classical Hodgkin lymphoma. Patients all relapsed after autologous stem cell transplantation, and there was variation in brentuximab vedotin exposure. The repertoire was sequenced with immunoSEQ multiplex PCR; TCRdb's copy has only in-frame clones and lacks some. The table has 21,000 or so clones, 65% to 75% seen once. Sequencing used peripheral blood mononuclear cells (PBMCs), obtained at baseline. The source of these receptors is a human donor with classical Hodgkin lymphoma.

The rearrangement joins TRBV7-2 to TRBJ1-1, with a weak D call TRBD1 (6 bases). The V gene's germline CDR1 is SGHTA and CDR2 FQGNSA. V was trimmed by 2 bases and J by 6 bases, leaving 22 bases between them. The CDR3 length is 17 residues. The CDR3 is CASSLPPLLTGRAEAFF. The CDR3 DNA reads as TGTGCCAGCAGCTTACCACCCCTTTTAACAGGGAGGGCTGAAGCTTTCTTT.

The rearrangement links TRBV7-9 to TRBJ2-7, with 7 bases aligning to TRBD2. J was trimmed by 4 bases and V by 3 bases; bases with no gene match: 3. Per germline, CDR1 SEHNR and CDR2 FQNEAQ (reference sequence). The CDR3 runs 13 residues. The CDR3: CASSLGRDYEQYF. The CDR3 DNA reads as TGTGCCAGCAGCTTGGGGAGGGATTACGAGCAGTACTTC.

The genes are TRBV9 and TRBJ2-3; unclear D gene. The CDR3 sequence is 12 residues long. The germline CDR1 and CDR2 sequences are SGDLS and YYNGEE. Trimming shortened V by 1 base and J by 4 bases, and 4 bases separated the two germline ends. CDR3 in amino acids: CASSVQPDTQYF. CDR3 in DNA: TGTGCCAGCAGCGTACAGCCAGATACGCAGTATTTT. Supplemented by reference TRBV9 and TRBJ2-3, the full variable domain reads DSGVTQTPKHLITATGQRVTLRCSPRSGDLSVYWYQQSLDQGLQFLIQYYNGEERAKGNILERFSAQQFPDLHSELNLSSLELGDSALYFCASSVQPDTQYFGPGTRLTVL.

In DNA, the CDR3 is TGTGCCAGCAGCTTTGGCAGAGCGAATCAGCCCCAGCATTTT. This gives the protein CASSFGRANQPQHF. The chain recombines TRBV13 with TRBJ1-5; D is ambiguous. V was shortened by 3 bases and J by 4 bases, with 10 bases between the two germline ends. In germline, CDR1 is PRHDT, CDR2 FYEKMQ (reference sequence). This CDR3 is built from 14 residues.

This chain's CDR3 is CASSLGLAGRNEQFF. The CDR3 nucleotides are TGCGCCAGCAGCCTAGGACTAGCGGGCAGAAATGAGCAGTTCTTC. This chain connects TRBV4-1 to TRBJ2-1; 11 bases are a match to TRBD2. The CDR3 has 15 amino acids. The J segment lost 7 bases and the V segment lost 4 bases, leaving 6 bases of the junction unmatched. Germline CDR1 reads MGHRA; CDR2 reads YSYEKL.

The chain combines TRBV10-3 with TRBJ2-5, with TRBD1 identical over 7 bases. V lost 7 bases and J lost 9; bases outside the gene matches: 8. The CDR3 contains 12 residues. The germline V gene encodes CDR1 ENHRY and CDR2 SYGVKD. The CDR3 here is CAINNRQGPQYF. CDR3 in DNA: TGTGCCATCAATAACAGACAGGGTCCCCAGTACTTC.

This clone occurred a few times. J is TRBJ1-5 and V is TRBV30, with D perhaps matching TRBD1 (6 bases). The CDR3 loop spans 15 amino acids. Trimming took 2 bases from V and 0 from J, leaving 11 bases between them. Germline-derived CDR1 and CDR2 are GTSNPN and SVGIG (reference sequence). DNA for the CDR3: TGTGCCTGGAGTCACAGGGCAAGTAGCAATCAGCCCCAGCATTTT. This gives the protein CAWSHRASSNQPQHF. Supplemented by reference TRBV30 and TRBJ1-5, the full variable domain reads SQTIHQWPATLVQPVGSPLSLECTVEGTSNPNLYWYRQAAGRGLQLLFYSVGIGQISSEVPQNLSASRPQDRQFILSSKKLLLSDSGFYLCAWSHRASSNQPQHFGDGTRLSIL.

V gene TRBV28 combines with J gene TRBJ1-2, with D maybe TRBD1 (6 bases). V lost 3 bases and J 2 bases, leaving 10 bases between the germline ends. The CDR3 sequence is 14 residues long. From germline, CDR1 is MDHEN and CDR2 SYDVKM. The CDR3 DNA is TGTGCCAGCAGTTTTCCCGGACAGAACTATGGCTACACCTTC. This encodes CASSFPGQNYGYTF.